One and the same sample provided the 10 T cell receptor beta chains below, sequenced in a study of T cell responses to AZD1222 COVID-19 vaccine. Produced via immunoSEQ multiplex PCR; TCRdb's table is partial and in-frame only. Of about 83,000 clones listed, more than 75% are singletons. Here the sequenced sample was peripheral blood, taken on day 0 of MenACWY control vaccination. All receptors derive from an adult in good health.

The CDR3 reads CSGGQNGEKLFF. The CDR3 bases are TGCAGCGGCGGACAGAATGGCGAAAAACTGTTTTTT. The genes are TRBV29-1 and TRBJ1-4; possible D gene TRBD1, 6 bases. V was cut by 7 bases and J by 8 bases, with 14 bases left in between. Germline values: CDR1 SQVTM, CDR2 ANQGSEA. The CDR3 runs 12 residues.

This clone was observed a single time. The CDR3 nucleotides read TGTGCCAGCAGCTTTTACGGGGCGACTAACTATGGCTACACCTTC. It is translated as CASSFYGATNYGYTF. This chain uses TRBV5-6 with TRBJ1-2, with a possible D match to TRBD1 (5 bases). Trimming left V 2 bases short and J 0 bases short, with 11 bases between. The CDR3 runs to 15 residues. Per germline, CDR1 SGHDT and CDR2 YYEEEE.

The gene calls are TRBV5-6 and TRBJ1-6; D may be TRBD1 (5 bases). Trimming left V 0 bases short and J 10 bases short, with 14 bases between. Germline CDR1 reads SGHDT; CDR2 reads YYEEEE. The CDR3 spans 15 residues. The CDR3 loop is CASSLVGEPRSPLHF. CDR3 nucleotides: TGTGCCAGCAGCTTGGTAGGGGAACCGAGATCACCCCTCCACTTT. Drawing the rest from reference TRBV5-6 and TRBJ1-6, the complete variable domain is DAGVTQSPTHLIKTRGQQVTLRCSPKSGHDTVSWYQQALGQGPQFIFQYYEEEERQRGNFPDRFSGHQFPNYSSELNVNALLLGDSALYLCASSLVGEPRSPLHFGNGTRLTVT.

This clone has a handful of counts. The rearrangement links TRBV7-2 to TRBJ1-2; D is ambiguous. V dropped 1 base and J dropped 8 bases, with 14 bases sitting between them. CDR3 length equals 14 residues. CDR1 is SGHTA and CDR2 is FQGNSA in the germline V gene. CDR3 sequence: CASSLEVALRGYTF. CDR3 in DNA: TGTGCCAGCAGCTTAGAGGTGGCACTACGAGGCTACACCTTC.

This clone has just a few counts. The V and J genes are TRBV5-1 and TRBJ1-3; D perhaps matches TRBD1 (6 bases). The CDR3 totals 16 residues. V lost 2 bases to trimming and J lost 0 bases, with 12 bases between them. Germline loops: CDR1 SGHRS, CDR2 YFSETQ. The CDR3 protein is CASSFRGRSSGNTIYF. The CDR3 DNA reads TGCGCCAGCAGCTTCAGGGGAAGGAGCTCTGGAAACACCATATATTTT.

This chain uses TRBV3-1 (or the pseudogene TRBV3-2) with TRBJ1-2, with a weak D call TRBD1 (6 bases). The length of the CDR3 is 14 residues. V was cut by 7 bases and J by 4 bases, with 16 bases left in between. Germline V gene lookup returns CDR1 LGHDT and CDR2 YNNKEL (reference sequence). The CDR3 nucleotides are TGTGCCAGCACTTTGAGCAGGGGCTTCTATGGCTACACCTTC. Translating it yields CASTLSRGFYGYTF.

The CDR3 nucleotides are TGTGCCAGCAGTCCCGGACAGCTAAACACCGGGGAGCTGTTTTTT. Amino acid sequence: CASSPGQLNTGELFF. This chain uses TRBV28 with TRBJ2-2; weak D call: TRBD1 (6 bases). V lost 5 bases, J lost 2 bases, and 12 bases lay in between. Germline CDR1 reads MDHEN; CDR2 reads SYDVKM. The CDR3 extends over 15 amino acids.

The chain combines TRBV18 with TRBJ1-1, with D tentatively TRBD1 (6 bases). The CDR3 consists of 15 residues. Germline V gene data show CDR1 as KGHSH and CDR2 as LQKENI. Trimming shortened V by 11 bases and J by 0 bases, and 19 bases separated the two germline ends. In DNA form, the CDR3 reads TGTGCCGGGCCGCAACAGGGAGTCTTGAACACTGAAGCTTTCTTT. Translation: CAGPQQGVLNTEAFF.

The J gene is TRBJ2-3, the V gene TRBV28; 13 nucleotides line up with TRBD2. Germline CDR1 reads MDHEN; CDR2 reads SYDVKM. This CDR3 region has 15 residues. Trimming cost V 5 bases and J 4 bases; bases outside gene matches: 3. DNA of the CDR3: TGTGCCAGCAGTACTAGCGGGAGGGTACCAGATACGCAGTATTTT. As protein: CASSTSGRVPDTQYF.

The rearrangement joins TRBV28 to TRBJ1-5; TRBD1 matches at 10 bases. The CDR3 totals 19 residues. The V segment lost 4 bases and the J segment 3 bases; nucleotides outside the gene matches: 15. Germline V gene sequence: CDR1 MDHEN, CDR2 SYDVKM. The CDR3 DNA is TGTGCCAGCAGTTCATTCCCGGGACAGGGGTTGATTGACAATCAGCCCCAGCATTTT. Protein product: CASSSFPGQGLIDNQPQHF.